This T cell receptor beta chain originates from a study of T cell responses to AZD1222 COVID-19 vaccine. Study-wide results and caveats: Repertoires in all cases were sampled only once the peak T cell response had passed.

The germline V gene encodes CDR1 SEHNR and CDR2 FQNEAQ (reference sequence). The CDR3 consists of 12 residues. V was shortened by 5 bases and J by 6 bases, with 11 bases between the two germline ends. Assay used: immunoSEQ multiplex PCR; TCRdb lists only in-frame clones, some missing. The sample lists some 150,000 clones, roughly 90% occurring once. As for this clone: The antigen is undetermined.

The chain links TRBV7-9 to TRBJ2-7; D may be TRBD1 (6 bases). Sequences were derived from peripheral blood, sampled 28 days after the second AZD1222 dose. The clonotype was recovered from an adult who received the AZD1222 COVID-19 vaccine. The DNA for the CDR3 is TGTGCCAGCAGCAGTACAGGGACCGAGCAGTACTTC. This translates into CASSSTGTEQYF. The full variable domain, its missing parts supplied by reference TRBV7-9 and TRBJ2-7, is DTGVSQNPRHKITKRGQNVTFRCDPISEHNRLYWYRQTLGQGPEFLTYFQNEAQLEKSRLLSDRFSAERPKGSFSTLEIQRTEQGDSAMYLCASSSTGTEQYFGPGTRLTVT.